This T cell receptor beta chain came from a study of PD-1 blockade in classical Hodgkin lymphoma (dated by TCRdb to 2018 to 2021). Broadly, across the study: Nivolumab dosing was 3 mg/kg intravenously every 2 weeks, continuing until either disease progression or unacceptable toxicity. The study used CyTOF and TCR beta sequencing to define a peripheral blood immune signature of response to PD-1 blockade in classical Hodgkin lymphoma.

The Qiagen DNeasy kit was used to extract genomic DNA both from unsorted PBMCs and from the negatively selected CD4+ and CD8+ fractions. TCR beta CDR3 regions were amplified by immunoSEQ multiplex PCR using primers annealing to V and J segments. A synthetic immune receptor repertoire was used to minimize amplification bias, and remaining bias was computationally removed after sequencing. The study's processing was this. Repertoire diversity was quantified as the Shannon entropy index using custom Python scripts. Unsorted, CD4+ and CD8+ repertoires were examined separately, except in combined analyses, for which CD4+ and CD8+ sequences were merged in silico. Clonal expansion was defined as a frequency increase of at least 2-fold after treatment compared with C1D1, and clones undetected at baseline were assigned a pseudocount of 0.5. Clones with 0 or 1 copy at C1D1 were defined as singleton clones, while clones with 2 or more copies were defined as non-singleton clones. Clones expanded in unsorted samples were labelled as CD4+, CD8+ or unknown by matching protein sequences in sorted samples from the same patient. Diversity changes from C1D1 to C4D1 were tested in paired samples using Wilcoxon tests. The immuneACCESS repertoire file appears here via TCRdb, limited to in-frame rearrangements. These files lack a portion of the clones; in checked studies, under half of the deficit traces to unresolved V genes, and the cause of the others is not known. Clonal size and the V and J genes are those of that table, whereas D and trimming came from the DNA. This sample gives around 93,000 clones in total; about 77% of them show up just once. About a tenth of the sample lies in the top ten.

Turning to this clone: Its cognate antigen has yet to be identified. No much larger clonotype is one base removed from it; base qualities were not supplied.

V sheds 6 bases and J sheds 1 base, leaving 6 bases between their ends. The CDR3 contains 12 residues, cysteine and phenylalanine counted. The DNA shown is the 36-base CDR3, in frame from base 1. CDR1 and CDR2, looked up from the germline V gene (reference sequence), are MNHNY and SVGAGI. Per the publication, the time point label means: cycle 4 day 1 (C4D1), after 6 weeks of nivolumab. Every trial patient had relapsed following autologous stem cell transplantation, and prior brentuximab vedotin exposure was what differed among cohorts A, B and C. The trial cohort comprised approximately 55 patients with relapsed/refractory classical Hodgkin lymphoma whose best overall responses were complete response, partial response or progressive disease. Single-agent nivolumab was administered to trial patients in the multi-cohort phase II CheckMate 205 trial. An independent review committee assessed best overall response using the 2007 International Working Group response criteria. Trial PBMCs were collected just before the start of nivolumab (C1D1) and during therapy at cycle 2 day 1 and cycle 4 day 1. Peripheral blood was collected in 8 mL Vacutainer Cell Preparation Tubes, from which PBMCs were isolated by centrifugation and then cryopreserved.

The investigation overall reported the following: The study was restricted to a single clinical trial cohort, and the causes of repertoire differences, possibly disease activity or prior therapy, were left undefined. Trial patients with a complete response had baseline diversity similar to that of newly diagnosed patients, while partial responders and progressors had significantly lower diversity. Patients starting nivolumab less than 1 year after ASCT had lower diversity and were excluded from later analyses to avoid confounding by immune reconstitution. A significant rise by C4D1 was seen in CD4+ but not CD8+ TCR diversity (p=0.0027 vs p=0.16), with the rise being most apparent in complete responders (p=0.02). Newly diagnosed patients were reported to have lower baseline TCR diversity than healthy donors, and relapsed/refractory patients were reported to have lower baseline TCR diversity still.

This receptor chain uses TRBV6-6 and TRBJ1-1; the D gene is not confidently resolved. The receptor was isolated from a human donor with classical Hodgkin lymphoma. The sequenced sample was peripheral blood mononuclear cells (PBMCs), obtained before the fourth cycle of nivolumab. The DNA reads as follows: TGTGCCAGCAGGGAGCCGAACACTGAAGCTTTCTTT. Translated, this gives CASREPNTEAFF.